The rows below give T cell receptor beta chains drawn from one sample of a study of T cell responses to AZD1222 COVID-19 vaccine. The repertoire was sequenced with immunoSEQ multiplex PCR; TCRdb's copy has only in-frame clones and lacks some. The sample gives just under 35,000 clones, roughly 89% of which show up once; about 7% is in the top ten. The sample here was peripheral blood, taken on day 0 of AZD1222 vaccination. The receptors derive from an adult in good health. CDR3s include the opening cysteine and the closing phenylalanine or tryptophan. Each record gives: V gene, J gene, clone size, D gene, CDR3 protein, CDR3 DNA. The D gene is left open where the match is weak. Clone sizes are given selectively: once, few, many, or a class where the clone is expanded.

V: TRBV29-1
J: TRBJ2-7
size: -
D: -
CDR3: CSVESRAYSYEQYF
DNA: TGCAGCGTTGAATCGCGAGCTTACTCCTACGAGCAGTACTTC

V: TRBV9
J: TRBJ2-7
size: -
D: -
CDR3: CASSVAPGQTYEQYF
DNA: TGTGCCAGCAGCGTAGCTCCCGGACAGACCTACGAGCAGTACTTC

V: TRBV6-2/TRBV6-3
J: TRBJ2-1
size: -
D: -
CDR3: CASSSRDYNEQFF
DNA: TGTGCCAGCAGTTCCCGGGACTACAATGAGCAGTTCTTC

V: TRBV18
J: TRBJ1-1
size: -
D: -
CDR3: CASSRVIFQEDTEAFF
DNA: TGTGCCAGCTCACGAGTGATCTTCCAAGAAGACACTGAAGCTTTCTTT

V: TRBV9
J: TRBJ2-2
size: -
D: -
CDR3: CASSVEPFTGELFF
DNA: TGTGCCAGCAGCGTAGAGCCTTTCACCGGGGAGCTGTTTTTT

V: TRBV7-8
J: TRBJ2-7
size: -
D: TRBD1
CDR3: CASSLTGTAYEQYF
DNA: TGTGCCAGCAGCTTAACCGGGACAGCATACGAGCAGTACTTC

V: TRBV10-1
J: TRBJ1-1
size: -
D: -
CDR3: CASSAGDRMNTEAFF
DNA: TGCGCCAGCAGTGCCGGGGATCGGATGAACACTGAAGCTTTCTTT

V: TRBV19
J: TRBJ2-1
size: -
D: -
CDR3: CASRTAGHSYNEQFF
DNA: TGTGCCAGTAGGACAGCGGGCCACTCCTACAATGAGCAGTTCTTC

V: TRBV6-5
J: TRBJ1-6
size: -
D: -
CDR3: CASMRVSYNSPLHF
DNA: TGTGCCAGCATGCGGGTGTCCTATAATTCACCCCTCCACTTT

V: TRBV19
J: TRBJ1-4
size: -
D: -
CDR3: CASSSNEKLFF
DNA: TGTGCCAGTAGTTCTAATGAAAAACTGTTTTTT

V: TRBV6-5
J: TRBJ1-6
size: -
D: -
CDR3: CASSYSTGSSPLHF
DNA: TGTGCCAGCAGTTACTCGACAGGTTCTTCACCCCTCCACTTT

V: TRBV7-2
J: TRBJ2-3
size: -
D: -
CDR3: CASSFGGTDTQYF
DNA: TGTGCCAGCAGCTTCGGGGGCACAGATACGCAGTATTTT

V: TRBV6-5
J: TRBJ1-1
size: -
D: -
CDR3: CASRYRTGVYTEAFF
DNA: TGTGCCAGCAGGTACCGAACAGGTGTGTACACTGAAGCTTTCTTT

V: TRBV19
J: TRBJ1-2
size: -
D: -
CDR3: CASRALGQIYGYTF
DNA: TGTGCCAGTAGAGCCCTGGGGCAGATCTATGGCTACACCTTC

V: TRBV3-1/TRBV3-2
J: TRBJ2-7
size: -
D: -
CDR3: CASSRGLLSYEQYF
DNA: TGTGCCAGCAGCCGGGGGCTCCTCTCCTACGAGCAGTACTTC

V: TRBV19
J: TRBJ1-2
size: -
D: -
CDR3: CASSTDRLTNYGYTF
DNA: TGTGCCAGTAGTACCGACAGGCTTACTAACTATGGCTACACCTTC

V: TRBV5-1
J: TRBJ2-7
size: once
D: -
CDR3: CASRVAVPPAEQYF
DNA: TGCGCCAGCAGGGTAGCGGTCCCGCCAGCCGAGCAGTACTTC

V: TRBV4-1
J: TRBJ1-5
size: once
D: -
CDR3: CASSQDQLFNQPQHF
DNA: TGCGCCAGCAGCCAAGATCAACTGTTCAATCAGCCCCAGCATTTT

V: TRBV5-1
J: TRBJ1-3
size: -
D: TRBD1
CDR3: CASSHDRGGTGNTIYF
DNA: TGCGCCAGCAGCCATGACAGGGGAGGGACTGGAAACACCATATATTTT

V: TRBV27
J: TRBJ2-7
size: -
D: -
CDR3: CASGIPNYEQYF
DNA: TGTGCCAGCGGTATTCCGAACTACGAGCAGTACTTC

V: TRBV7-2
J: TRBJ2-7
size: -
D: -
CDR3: CASSSLGYEQYF
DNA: TGTGCCAGCAGCTCCTTGGGCTACGAGCAGTACTTC

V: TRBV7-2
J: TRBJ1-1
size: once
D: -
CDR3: CASSPRKEVTEAFF
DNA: TGTGCCAGCAGCCCTCGGAAGGAAGTGACTGAAGCTTTCTTT

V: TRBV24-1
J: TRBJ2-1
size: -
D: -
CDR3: CATSDLRTSNEQFF
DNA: TGTGCCACCAGTGATTTAAGGACAAGCAATGAGCAGTTCTTC

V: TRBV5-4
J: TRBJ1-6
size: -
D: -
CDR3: CASSLISGTDINSPLHF
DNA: TGTGCCAGCAGCTTGATTTCCGGGACGGACATTAATTCACCCCTCCACTTT

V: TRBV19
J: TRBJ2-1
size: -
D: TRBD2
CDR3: CASSLLAWPYNEQFF
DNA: TGTGCCAGTAGTTTACTAGCGTGGCCCTACAATGAGCAGTTCTTC

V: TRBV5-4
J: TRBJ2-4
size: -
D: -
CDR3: CASSLIQGHIQYF
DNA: TGTGCCAGCAGCTTGATCCAGGGGCACATTCAGTACTTC

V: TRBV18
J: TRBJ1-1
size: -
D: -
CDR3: CASSPQGGYTEAFF
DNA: TGTGCCAGCTCACCACAGGGTGGGTACACTGAAGCTTTCTTT

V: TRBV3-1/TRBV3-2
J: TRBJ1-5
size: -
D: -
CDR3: CASSQEGGFTPQHF
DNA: TGTGCCAGCAGCCAAGAGGGGGGATTTACGCCCCAGCATTTT

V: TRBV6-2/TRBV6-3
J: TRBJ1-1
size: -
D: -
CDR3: CASSYLRGGEAFF
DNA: TGTGCCAGCAGTTACCTTCGGGGAGGGGAAGCTTTCTTT

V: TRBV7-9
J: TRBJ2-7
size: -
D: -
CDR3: CASSLGLSREQYF
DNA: TGTGCCAGCAGCTTAGGGCTCTCGCGCGAGCAGTACTTC

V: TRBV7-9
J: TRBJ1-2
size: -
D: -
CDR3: CASSSPFGGDDHGYTF
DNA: TGTGCCAGCAGCTCACCCTTCGGGGGGGATGATCATGGCTACACCTTC

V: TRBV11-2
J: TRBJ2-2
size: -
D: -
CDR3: CAVGGLLNTGELFF
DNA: TGTGCCGTCGGGGGCCTTCTGAACACCGGGGAGCTGTTTTTT

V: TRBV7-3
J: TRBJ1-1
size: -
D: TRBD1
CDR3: CASSLIGTGGRVNTEAFF
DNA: TGTGCCAGCAGCTTAATTGGGACAGGGGGTAGGGTGAACACTGAAGCTTTCTTT

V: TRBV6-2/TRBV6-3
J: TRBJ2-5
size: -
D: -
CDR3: CASSYGLQETQYF
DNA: TGTGCCAGCAGTTATGGGCTACAAGAGACCCAGTACTTC

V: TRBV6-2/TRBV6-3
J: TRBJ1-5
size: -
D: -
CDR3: CASSNRDNVGNQPQHF
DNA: TGTGCCAGCAGTAACAGGGACAACGTAGGCAATCAGCCCCAGCATTTT

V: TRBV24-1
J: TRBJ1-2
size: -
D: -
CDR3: CATSDKMGNGYTF
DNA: TGTGCCACCAGTGATAAGATGGGGAACGGCTACACCTTC

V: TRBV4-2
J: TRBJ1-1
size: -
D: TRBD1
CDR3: CASSQGAGGTEAFF
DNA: TGTGCCAGCAGCCAAGGGGCAGGGGGCACTGAAGCTTTCTTT

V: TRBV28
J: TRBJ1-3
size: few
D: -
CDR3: CASTPGGAAGNTIYF
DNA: TGTGCCAGCACACCGGGTGGGGCGGCGGGAAACACCATATATTTT

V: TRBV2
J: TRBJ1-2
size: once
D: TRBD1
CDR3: CASSEGGTVSGYTF
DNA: TGTGCCAGCAGTGAGGGCGGGACAGTTAGTGGCTACACCTTC

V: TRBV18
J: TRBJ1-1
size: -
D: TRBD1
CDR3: CASSPPRFDGTAANTEAFF
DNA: TGTGCCAGCTCACCACCTAGATTCGACGGGACAGCAGCGAACACTGAAGCTTTCTTT

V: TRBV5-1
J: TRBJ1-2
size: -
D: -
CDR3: CASSLIGVPLNGYTF
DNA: TGCGCCAGCAGCTTGATTGGGGTCCCCCTCAATGGCTACACCTTC

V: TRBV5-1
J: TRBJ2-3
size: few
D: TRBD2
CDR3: CASSVVAGPDTQYF
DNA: TGCGCCAGCAGCGTGGTAGCGGGGCCAGATACGCAGTATTTT

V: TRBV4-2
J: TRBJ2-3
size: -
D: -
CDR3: CASTPGAPTDTQYF
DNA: TGTGCCAGCACCCCGGGGGCCCCCACAGATACGCAGTATTTT

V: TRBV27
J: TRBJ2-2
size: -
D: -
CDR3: CASSLSPGDATGELFF
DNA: TGTGCCAGCAGTTTGTCCCCAGGGGATGCCACCGGGGAGCTGTTTTTT

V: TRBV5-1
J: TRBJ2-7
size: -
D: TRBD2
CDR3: CASSTLLAGGPYEQYF
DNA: TGCGCCAGCAGCACACTACTAGCGGGAGGGCCCTACGAGCAGTACTTC

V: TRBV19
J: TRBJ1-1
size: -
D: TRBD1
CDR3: CASSIPGQRNTEAFF
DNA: TGTGCCAGTAGTATCCCGGGACAGCGGAACACTGAAGCTTTCTTT

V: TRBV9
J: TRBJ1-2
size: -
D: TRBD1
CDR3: CASSGTGVHTF
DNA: TGTGCCAGCAGCGGAACAGGGGTTCACACCTTC

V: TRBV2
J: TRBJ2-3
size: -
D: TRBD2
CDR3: CASPDGTSGYTDTQYF
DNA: TGTGCCAGCCCGGACGGGACTAGCGGCTACACAGATACGCAGTATTTT

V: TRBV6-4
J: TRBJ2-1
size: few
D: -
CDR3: CASSDSAQGPNEQFF
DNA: TGTGCCAGCAGTGACTCGGCCCAGGGCCCCAATGAGCAGTTCTTC

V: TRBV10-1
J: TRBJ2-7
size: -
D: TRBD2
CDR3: CASSSSGPNSYEQYF
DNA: TGCGCCAGCAGTTCTAGCGGGCCAAATTCCTACGAGCAGTACTTC

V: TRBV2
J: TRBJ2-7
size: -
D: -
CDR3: CASSAQGYEQYF
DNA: TGTGCCAGCAGTGCCCAGGGGTACGAGCAGTACTTC

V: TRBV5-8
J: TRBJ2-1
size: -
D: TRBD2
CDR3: CASSPWRSGSSYNEQFF
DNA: TGTGCCAGCAGCCCCTGGAGGAGCGGGAGTTCCTACAATGAGCAGTTCTTC

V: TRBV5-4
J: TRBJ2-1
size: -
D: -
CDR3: CASSLGWGNEQFF
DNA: TGTGCCAGCAGCTTGGGTTGGGGCAATGAGCAGTTCTTC

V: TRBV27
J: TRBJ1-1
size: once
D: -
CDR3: CASSAGGMNTEAFF
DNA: TGTGCCAGCTCCGCTGGGGGCATGAACACTGAAGCTTTCTTT

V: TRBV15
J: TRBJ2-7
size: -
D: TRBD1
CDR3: CATSRTSGGRYEQYF
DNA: TGTGCCACCAGCAGAACATCAGGGGGCAGGTACGAGCAGTACTTC

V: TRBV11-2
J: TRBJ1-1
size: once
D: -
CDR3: CASSLGTEAFF
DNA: TGTGCCAGCAGCTTAGGGACTGAAGCTTTCTTT

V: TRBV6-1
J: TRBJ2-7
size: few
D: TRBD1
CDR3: CASSDLGGTGPAEQYF
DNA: TGTGCCAGCAGTGACCTAGGAGGGACAGGTCCTGCCGAGCAGTACTTC